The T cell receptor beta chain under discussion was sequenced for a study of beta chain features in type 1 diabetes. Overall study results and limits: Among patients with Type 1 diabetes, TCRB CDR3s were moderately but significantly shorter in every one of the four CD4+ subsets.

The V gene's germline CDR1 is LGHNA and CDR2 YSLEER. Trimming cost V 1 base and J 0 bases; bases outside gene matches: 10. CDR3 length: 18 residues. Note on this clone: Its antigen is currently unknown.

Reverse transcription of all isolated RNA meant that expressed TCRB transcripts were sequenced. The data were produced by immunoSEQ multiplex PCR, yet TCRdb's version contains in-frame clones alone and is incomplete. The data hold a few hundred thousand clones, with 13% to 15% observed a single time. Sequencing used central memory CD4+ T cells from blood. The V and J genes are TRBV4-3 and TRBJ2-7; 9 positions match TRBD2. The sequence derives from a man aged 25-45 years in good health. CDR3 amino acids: CASSQGGASGAGSYEQYF. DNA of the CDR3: TGCGCCAGCAGCCAAGGGGGGGCTAGCGGGGCCGGCTCCTACGAGCAGTACTTC.